A single sample is the source of the 22 T cell receptor beta chains below, sequenced in a study of somatic mutations in cytotoxic T cells in rheumatoid arthritis (dated by TCRdb to the late 2010s). Libraries were constructed by the immunoSEQ multiplex PCR assay. The immuneACCESS repertoire file appears here via TCRdb, limited to in-frame rearrangements. These files lack a portion of the clones; in checked studies, under half of the deficit traces to unresolved V genes, and the cause of the others is not known. This sample has around 13,000 clones in its table, and nearly 80% of those were observed once. The biggest ten clones account for approximately 20% of the sample. The source material was CD8+ T cells sorted from blood. These receptors were taken from an adult with rheumatoid arthritis.

V and J are TRBV28 and TRBJ2-5; TRBD2 agrees at 16 bases. Trimming cost V 4 bases and J 4 bases; bases outside gene matches: 12. Germline V gives CDR1 MDHEN, CDR2 SYDVKM. The CDR3 loop spans 19 amino acids. CDR3 nucleotide sequence: TGTGCCAGCAGTTACCAGGGACTAGCGGGAGGGCCCGCCCCAGAGACCCAGTACTTC. Its translation is CASSYQGLAGGPAPETQYF.

The gene calls are TRBV11-2 and TRBJ2-3; D might be TRBD2 (6 bases). CDR1 and CDR2 (germline): SGHAT, FQNNGV. The CDR3 is 15 amino acids. V lost 8 bases, J lost 3 bases, and 18 bases lay in between. In DNA form, the CDR3 reads TGTGCCAGCCTAATCGGGAGTGCTTCGACAGATACGCAGTATTTT. It codes for CASLIGSASTDTQYF.

The rearrangement uses TRBV4-1 and TRBJ2-5; D perhaps matches TRBD1 (6 bases). CDR1 is MGHRA, CDR2 YSYEKL, per germline. The length of the CDR3 is 16 residues. V lost 2 bases and J 5 bases, leaving 18 bases between the germline ends. The CDR3 region has the DNA TGCGCCAGCAGCCAACATGGGAATACAGGGCGGGAGACCCAGTACTTC. Encoded protein: CASSQHGNTGRETQYF.

This chain links TRBV15 with TRBJ2-3, with 14 bases aligning to TRBD2. The CDR3 covers 16 residues. Germline CDR1 reads LNHNV; CDR2 reads YYDKDF (reference sequence). With V trimmed by 6 bases and J by 2 bases, 4 bases remained unmatched. The DNA of the CDR3 is TGTGCCACCAGGAGACTAGCGGGAGGGGTCACAGATACGCAGTATTTT. Translating it yields CATRRLAGGVTDTQYF.

This CDR3 reads CASSLGYSYNEQFF. The CDR3 bases are TGTGCCAGCAGCTTAGGGTACTCCTACAATGAGCAGTTCTTC. The chain is built from TRBV7-3 and TRBJ2-1; D unclear. Germline V lookup: CDR1 SGHTA, CDR2 FQGTGA. CDR3 size: 14 residues. The V gene lost 2 bases and the J gene lost 0 bases, with 5 bases spanning the gap.

V is TRBV13 and J is TRBJ2-1; D might be TRBD2 (6 bases). Trimming cost V 4 bases and J 2 bases, with 18 bases left between them. The CDR3 runs 17 residues. Germline loops: CDR1 PRHDT, CDR2 FYEKMQ (reference sequence). The CDR3, as DNA: TGTGCCAGCAGCTATCCCTCGGGAGTAGGCCCCTACAATGAGCAGTTCTTC. Translated: CASSYPSGVGPYNEQFF.

There are a few counts of this clone. The chain has TRBV2 and TRBJ2-7; unclear D gene. Trimming stripped 5 bases from V and 1 base from J, with 0 bases between. Germline CDR1 is SNHLY and CDR2 is FYNNEI. The CDR3 loop spans 10 amino acids. In DNA form, the CDR3 reads TGTGCCAGCAGTTCCTACGAGCAGTACTTC. It encodes CASSSYEQYF.

The V call is TRBV9, the J call TRBJ2-2; no clear D gene. The CDR3 consists of 13 residues. The germline V gene encodes CDR1 SGDLS and CDR2 YYNGEE. V shed 2 bases and J shed 1 base, with 3 bases lying between them. CDR3 sequence (DNA): TGTGCCAGCAGCGTTGGGAACACCGGGGAGCTGTTTTTT. As protein: CASSVGNTGELFF.

V gene TRBV10-1 combines with J gene TRBJ2-7, with D unresolved. The CDR3 sequence is 16 residues long. Between the trimmed V and J ends, which lost 3 bases and 3 bases, there was a span of 18 bases. CDR1 is WNHNN and CDR2 is SYGVQD in the germline V gene (reference sequence). This CDR3 reads CASSDANRDVSYEQYF. CDR3 sequence (DNA): TGCGCCAGCAGTGATGCTAATAGAGACGTAAGCTACGAGCAGTACTTC.

V is TRBV4-1 and J is TRBJ2-6; D not resolved. The ends were cut back, 0 bases at V and 2 bases at J, with 14 bases in the middle. Looked up from germline, CDR1 is MGHRA and CDR2 is YSYEKL. The CDR3 totals 18 residues. The CDR3 spells CASSQDFLGLPGANVLTF. The CDR3, as DNA: TGCGCCAGCAGCCAAGATTTTCTAGGTTTACCTGGGGCCAACGTCCTGACTTTC.

V and J are TRBV28 and TRBJ2-2, with D possibly being TRBD1 (5 bases). CDR1 is MDHEN, CDR2 SYDVKM, per germline. There are 15 residues in the CDR3. V was shortened by 5 bases and J by 6 bases, with 16 bases between the two germline ends. The chain's CDR3 is CASSADARGAGELFF. CDR3 bases: TGTGCCAGCAGTGCGGATGCTAGGGGCGCCGGGGAGCTGTTTTTT.

The rearrangement uses TRBV27 and TRBJ2-1; 7 bases are a match to TRBD2. Germline-derived CDR1 and CDR2 are MNHEY and SMNVEV (reference sequence). The CDR3 loop spans 15 amino acids. Trimming removed 6 bases from V and 4 bases from J; junction bases left unmatched: 9. CDR3 bases: TGTGCCAGCAGCCTGACTAGCAACCCTTACAATGAGCAGTTCTTC. It yields the protein CASSLTSNPYNEQFF.

J is TRBJ2-1 and V is TRBV5-1, with D possibly matching TRBD2 (6 bases). V lost 1 base and J lost 6, with 14 bases in between. In germline, CDR1 is SGHRS, CDR2 YFSETQ. The CDR3 consists of 15 residues. The CDR3 DNA is TGCGCCAGCAGCTTGTCGGCTAGCGTACTCAATGAGCAGTTCTTC. It yields the protein CASSLSASVLNEQFF.

This rearrangement joins TRBV29-1 to TRBJ2-1, with a weak D call TRBD2 (5 bases). From germline, CDR1 is SQVTM and CDR2 ANQGSEA. This CDR3 spans 16 amino acids. V was pared by 1 base and J by 3 bases, with 16 bases between. Here the CDR3 DNA reads TGCAGCGTTGAAGTTTGGACGGAGGACCTCTACAATGAGCAGTTCTTC. It specifies CSVEVWTEDLYNEQFF.

This clone was recorded once. V is TRBV11-3 and J is TRBJ2-7; 9 bases line up with TRBD1. Unmatched junction bases numbered 8, after V lost 5 bases and J lost 6 bases. Germline lookup yields CDR1 SGHNT and CDR2 YENEEA. This CDR3 has 14 amino acids. CDR3 nucleotides: TGTGCCAGCAGCACGGGGACAGGGTATCCCGAGCAGTACTTC. Amino acids: CASSTGTGYPEQYF.

The chain is built from TRBV6-4 and TRBJ2-5; D may be TRBD2 (5 bases). The germline V gene has CDR1 MRHNA and CDR2 SNTAGT. This CDR3 has 17 amino acids. Trimming shortened V by 10 bases and J by 2 bases, and 26 bases separated the two germline ends. Written as DNA, the CDR3 is TGTGCCACCCCACCCGCCCGACCGGGAAAACAACAAGAGACCCAGTACTTC. This sequence encodes CATPPARPGKQQETQYF.

The chain couples TRBV10-1 to TRBJ1-1; 7 bases are a match to TRBD1. The CDR3 sequence is 13 residues long. Trimming took 6 bases from V and 5 from J; bases not matched to a gene: 6. Germline V gene lookup returns CDR1 WNHNN and CDR2 SYGVQD (reference sequence). This CDR3 reads CASSPRGITEAFF. CDR3 DNA sequence: TGCGCCAGCAGCCCCAGGGGGATTACTGAAGCTTTCTTT.

The chain is built from TRBV7-9 and TRBJ2-7, with 9 positions matching TRBD2. Germline V gene data show CDR1 as SEHNR and CDR2 as FQNEAQ (reference sequence). V shed 5 bases, J shed 2 bases, and the junction held 13 bases outside the gene matches. The CDR3 has 17 residues. The DNA for the CDR3 is TGTGCCAGCAGCCCCATACTGTGGCGGGAGGGCCCCTACGAGCAGTACTTC. Encoded protein: CASSPILWREGPYEQYF.

The chain joins TRBV7-9 to TRBJ2-7; D not resolved. The germline V and J ends were trimmed by 5 bases and 5 bases, with 10 bases remaining between them. The CDR3 runs 12 residues. Germline CDR1 and CDR2: SEHNR and FQNEAQ (reference sequence). In DNA form, the CDR3 reads TGTGCCAGCAGCCAAAGGTGGGACGAGCAGTACTTC. Translated, it gives CASSQRWDEQYF.

The V call is TRBV27, the J call TRBJ2-1; 7 bases line up with TRBD2. CDR3 length: 16 residues. The J segment lost 7 bases and the V segment lost 5 bases, leaving 14 bases of the junction unmatched. Germline CDR1 reads MNHEY; CDR2 reads SMNVEV (reference sequence). The CDR3 protein is CASSPPPGGVWNEQFF. The CDR3, as DNA: TGTGCCAGCAGTCCACCCCCTGGGGGGGTGTGGAATGAGCAGTTCTTC.

This clone was counted only a few times. This sequence joins TRBV5-1 and TRBJ2-1; D is undetermined. V was shortened by 4 bases and J by 0 bases, with 11 bases between the two germline ends. In germline, CDR1 is SGHRS, CDR2 YFSETQ. The CDR3 spans 15 residues. CDR3 DNA: TGCGCCAGCAGCGCAGACTCTTACTCCTACAATGAGCAGTTCTTC. Protein: CASSADSYSYNEQFF.

In regard to this clone: This specimen includes other DNA sequences encoding the same CDR3. The rearrangement joins TRBV7-9 to TRBJ2-6; no definite D call. Trimming took 3 bases from V and 0 from J, leaving 3 bases between them. The CDR3 has 14 amino acids. Looked up from germline, CDR1 is SEHNR and CDR2 is FQNEAQ (reference sequence). CDR3 bases: TGTGCCAGCAGCTTCGGCTCTGGGGCCAACGTCCTGACTTTC. Amino acids: CASSFGSGANVLTF. The whole variable domain, filled in from reference TRBV7-9 and TRBJ2-6, reads DTGVSQNPRHKITKRGQNVTFRCDPISEHNRLYWYRQTLGQGPEFLTYFQNEAQLEKSRLLSDRFSAERPKGSFSTLEIQRTEQGDSAMYLCASSFGSGANVLTFGAGSRLTVL.